This T cell receptor (beta chain) was observed in a study of blood T cell repertoires in COVID-19. In the authors' methods: Cell counts per sample came from amplifying reference gene primers. Clones were read by immunoSEQ multiplex PCR, and TCRdb kept only the in-frame ones, dropping some. That table is the source of V, J and clone size, and D and trimming were worked out from the DNA. The sample has around 150,000 clones, around 80% seen once. Recruitment covered about 25 US areas and drew participants whose ages spanned about 18 to 100 years. Cohort allocation depended upon clinical history that participants reported. Cohort 3 recovery required two negative PCRs, clearance, or symptom resolution. V dropped 1 base and J dropped 7 bases, with 14 bases sitting between them. The CDR3 contains 15 residues. Germline V lookup: CDR1 SNHLY, CDR2 FYNNEI.

The sequencing input was PBMCs or T cells enriched from blood (not recorded which). This rearrangement joins TRBV2 to TRBJ1-5; D is undetermined. This sequence was found in an older woman who had recovered from COVID-19. The CDR3 loop reads CASSEGHREGQPQHF. CDR3 nucleotides: TGTGCCAGCAGTGAAGGCCACCGGGAGGGCCAGCCCCAGCATTTT.